The clone carrying this T cell receptor beta chain came up once. The antigen remains undetermined. These data belong to a study of chemoradiotherapy in HPV16-positive cancers. Repeated repertoire sampling spanned the course of chemoradiotherapy. Findings and limits, study-wide: During treatment, candidate HPV-specific clones and E7-related motifs expanded in tumor. Only two HPV16-positive patients supplied the functional HPV-specificity definition. In HPV16-positive patients, HPV-responsive T-cell expansion tracked better recurrence-free survival.

TCRdb keeps only in-frame clones here, not all; method: immunoSEQ multiplex PCR. This sample has about 5,700 clones, with about 89% found just once. The V and J ends lost 5 bases and 4 bases respectively, with 9 bases between them. The CDR3 is 12 amino acids. Germline V lookup: CDR1 MNHEY, CDR2 SMNVEV (reference sequence). V gene TRBV27 combines with J gene TRBJ2-7; no definite D call. Sequenced material: blood, taken from a patient who underwent chemoradiotherapy. This TCR derives from a human donor with HPV-associated anogenital cancer. CDR3 protein: CASSPSLYEQYF. CDR3 nucleotides: TGTGCCAGCAGTCCGTCGTTGTACGAGCAGTACTTC.